Below are 4 T cell receptor beta chains sequenced from a single sample in a study of blood T cell repertoires in COVID-19. Some clones are missing from TCRdb's copy, which holds only in-frame ones; the method was immunoSEQ multiplex PCR. Of a few hundred thousand clones in the sample, more than 65% are singletons; the top ten hold around 3.7%. The sequenced material came from PBMCs or T cells enriched from blood (not recorded which). The receptor source for this set is a man aged 45 to 65 who had recovered from COVID-19.

The chain joins TRBV7-2 to TRBJ1-2, with 8 bases aligning to TRBD1. This CDR3 has 13 amino acids. Trimming took 7 bases from V and 5 from J; bases not matched to a gene: 6. Per the germline V gene, CDR1 is SGHTA and CDR2 is FQGNSA. DNA of the CDR3: TGTGCCAGCACCGGACAGGGAGGGTATGGCTACACCTTC. It encodes CASTGQGGYGYTF.

The chain carries TRBV3-1 (or the pseudogene TRBV3-2) and TRBJ2-7; the D is unclear. This CDR3 contains 14 residues. CDR1 is LGHDT and CDR2 is YNNKEL in the germline V gene (reference sequence). With 3 bases removed from V and 4 bases from J, the gap between germline ends came to 13 bases. CDR3 in amino acids: CASSQALFLYEQYF. CDR3 nucleotide sequence: TGTGCCAGCAGCCAGGCCCTGTTCCTTTACGAGCAGTACTTC.

The rearrangement joins TRBV5-1 to TRBJ2-5; TRBD1 matches 9 bases. V trimming: 3 bases; J trimming: 5 bases; junction bases outside the gene matches: 2. In germline, CDR1 is SGHRS, CDR2 YFSETQ. The CDR3 runs to 13 residues. Here the CDR3 DNA reads TGCGCCAGCAGCTCGGACAGGGGTGAGACCCAGTACTTC. Amino acid sequence: CASSSDRGETQYF. The full variable domain, rest sourced from reference TRBV5-1 and TRBJ2-5, is KAGVTQTPRYLIKTRGQQVTLSCSPISGHRSVSWYQQTPGQGLQFLFEYFSETQRNKGNFPGRFSGRQFSNSRSEMNVSTLELGDSALYLCASSSDRGETQYFGPGTRLLVL.

This CDR3 reads CASTAREDYGYTF. DNA for the CDR3: TGTGCCAGCACGGCCCGGGAAGACTATGGCTACACCTTC. This sequence joins TRBV7-8 and TRBJ1-2; D unclear. CDR1 and CDR2 from the germline V gene are SGHVS and FQNEAQ. V lost 7 bases and J lost 3, with 12 bases in between. The CDR3 totals 13 residues.